This section outlines one T cell receptor beta chain sequence together with its context. These data belong to a study of blood T cell repertoires in COVID-19. With V trimmed by 6 bases and J by 7 bases, 4 bases remained unmatched. Germline V CDR1 and CDR2: LGHNA, YNFKEQ. This CDR3 is 14 amino acids long. Sequencing was performed with immunoSEQ multiplex PCR; in TCRdb, only in-frame clones are kept and a portion is missing. The data show 140,000 to 150,000 clones, 87% seen once. The sequence was obtained from a man aged 50-59 years who had recovered from COVID-19. The V call is TRBV4-2, the J call TRBJ2-1, with 12 bases lining up with TRBD2. The sample comprised peripheral blood. In DNA, the CDR3 is TGTGCCAGCAGTCTAGCGGGGGGGCAGAATGAGCAGTTCTTC. It translates to CASSLAGGQNEQFF.